The clone carrying this TCR beta chain was counted between two and nine times. These data come from a study of blood T cell repertoires in COVID-19. Study as a whole: The United States, Italy and Spain provided the acute and convalescent COVID-19 samples. PBMCs, B-cell-depleted T cells, or T cells were the source of the cDNA or gDNA that made up the material.

The length of the CDR3 is 14 residues. The germline V gene has CDR1 MDHEN and CDR2 SYDVKM. The V gene end was trimmed by 7 bases and the J gene end by 4 bases; junction bases not matched to a gene: 7. Per the original methods: Nucleated cell counts were estimated from reference gene primer amplification. The protocol was immunoSEQ multiplex PCR, while the TCRdb copy is restricted to in-frame clones and leaves out a portion. From that table come the V and J calls and clone size; the DNA was used to work out D and trimming. Of over 200,000 clones detected, about 85% appear once; the ten largest clones hold about 12%.

The genes are TRBV28 and TRBJ1-5; 7 nucleotides match TRBD1. Material for sequencing was peripheral blood. This receptor was obtained from a woman aged 18-29 years who had recovered from COVID-19. In DNA form, the CDR3 reads TGTGCCAGCACCCACAGGGGATGGAATCAGCCCCAGCATTTT. Encoded protein: CASTHRGWNQPQHF.